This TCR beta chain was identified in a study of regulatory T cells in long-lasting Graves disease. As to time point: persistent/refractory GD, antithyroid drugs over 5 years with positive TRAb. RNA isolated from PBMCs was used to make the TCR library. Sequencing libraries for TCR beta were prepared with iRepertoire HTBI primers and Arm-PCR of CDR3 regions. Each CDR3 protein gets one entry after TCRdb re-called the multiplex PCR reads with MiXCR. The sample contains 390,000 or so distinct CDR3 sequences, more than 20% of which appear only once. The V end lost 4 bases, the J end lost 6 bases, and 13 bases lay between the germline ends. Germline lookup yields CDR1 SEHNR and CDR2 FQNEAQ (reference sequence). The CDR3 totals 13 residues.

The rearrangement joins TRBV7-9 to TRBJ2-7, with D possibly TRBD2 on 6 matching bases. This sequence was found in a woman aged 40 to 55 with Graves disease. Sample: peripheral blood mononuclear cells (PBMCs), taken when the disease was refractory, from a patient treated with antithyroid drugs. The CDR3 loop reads CASSWNPGLEQYF. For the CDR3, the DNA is TGTGCCAGCAGCTGGAATCCGGGACTCGAGCAGTACTTC.